This record concerns one TCR beta chain sequence. Its antigen is still unknown. These data belong to a study of shared clonotypes between healthy human individuals. Notes on the study in general: Enrolling few donors narrowed the genetic and exposure-history diversity that was represented.

Here immunoSEQ multiplex PCR was the method, and the copy in TCRdb shows in-frame clones only, minus some. The sample shows about 980,000 clones, about 80% of them seen only once. The sample consisted of memory CD4+ T cells sorted from blood. The subset is: CD45RA-negative fraction. This clonotype was sampled from a man aged 18 to 35 in good health.

CDR3 sequence (DNA): TGTGCCACCAGCAGAGAGAGGGGGTCGCCGGATGGCTACACCTTC. It specifies CATSRERGSPDGYTF. The genes are TRBV15 and TRBJ1-2; perhaps TRBD1 as D (6 bases). Germline V gene lookup returns CDR1 LNHNV and CDR2 YYDKDF (reference sequence). Trimming removed 0 bases at V and 6 bases at J, with 14 bases between. The CDR3 has 15 amino acids.